The T cell receptor (beta chain) under discussion was sequenced for a study of cytomegalovirus exposure and HLA in healthy donors. Overall study: An analysis done earlier identified 100 million to 140 million unique TCR beta sequences from about 179 million T cells. Study-level points and caveats: Most of the TCR beta V segments (in an earlier analysis) were productive either about 87% or about 30% of the time. The records held CMV serostatus as the only immune exposure information.

PCR primers comprised 60 Vbeta and 13 Jbeta primers. Under the authors' procedure: Later, 65 million to 85 million unique TCR beta chains were counted in an analysis, and approximately 9.9 million of them were shared. Only in-frame clones appear in the TCRdb table, and some are missing; sequencing was by immunoSEQ multiplex PCR. Clone size and the V and J calls come from that table; the DNA yielded D and trimming. The data hold approximately 140,000 clones, with nearly 80% observed a single time. In this sample, this clone turned up a few times. Its antigen is still unknown. V was pared by 4 bases and J by 0 bases, with 11 bases between. Germline V gene lookup returns CDR1 MRHNA and CDR2 SNTAGT. This CDR3 region has 15 residues.

What was sequenced was PBMCs. The receptor comes from a man aged 35 to 55 in good health and CMV-seropositive. V gene TRBV6-4 combines with J gene TRBJ2-3; no firm D call. The CDR3 DNA reads TGTGCCAGCAGTGCCGGGTCCTTTAGCACAGATACGCAGTATTTT. This sequence encodes CASSAGSFSTDTQYF.